This TCR beta chain was captured in a study of blood T cell repertoires in COVID-19. Across the whole study: The samples span acute and convalescent COVID-19 from the United States, Italy and Spain. In each case, the material was cDNA or gDNA derived from T cells, B-cell-depleted T cells, or PBMCs.

The CDR3 is 16 residues long. Trimming at V came to 6 bases and at J to 0 bases, leaving 4 bases not matched to a gene. Germline CDR1 reads MNHEY; CDR2 reads SVGEGT. As processed by the authors: Amplifying reference gene primers gave estimates of nucleated cell counts. The protocol was immunoSEQ multiplex PCR, while the TCRdb copy is restricted to in-frame clones and leaves out a portion. That table furnishes V, J and clone size, whereas the DNA furnished D and trimming. The sample contains 80,000 to 100,000 clones, about 85% of which appear only once. This chain links TRBV6-2 or TRBV6-3 with TRBJ1-5, with 11 bases that match TRBD1. This clonotype originated in a man in his 60s with acute or convalescent COVID-19. Sample: peripheral blood. The CDR3 nucleotides are TGTGCCAGCAGCCCTGGACAGGGGGCTAGCAATCAGCCCCAGCATTTT. Translation gives CASSPGQGASNQPQHF.